The rows below give T cell receptor beta chains drawn from one sample of a study of shared clonotypes between healthy human individuals. The table came from immunoSEQ multiplex PCR; TCRdb's copy has only in-frame clones and leaves some out. Here the sample spans 500,000 or so clones, about 96% being singletons. The sequenced sample was naive CD4+ T cells sorted from blood. Source of these receptors: a young woman in good health. Both conserved end residues are part of each CDR3. The order of the fields is D gene, J gene, clone size, V gene, CDR3 protein, CDR3 DNA. A D gene is named only where the DNA matches it firmly. Clone size is given for some rows only: seen once, a few or many times, or a class if the clone is expanded.

. | TRBJ2-7 | . | TRBV10-3 | CAISPGTIAYEQYF | TGTGCCATCAGCCCCGGGACGATAGCCTACGAGCAGTACTTC
. | TRBJ2-1 | . | TRBV7-6 | CASSLVLFNEQFF | TGTGCCAGCAGCTTAGTCCTGTTCAATGAGCAGTTCTTC
. | TRBJ2-5 | once | TRBV5-1 | CASSLSEETQYF | TGCGCCAGCAGCTTGTCGGAAGAGACCCAGTACTTC
TRBD2 | TRBJ2-1 | . | TRBV5-1 | CASSLMGLAGDSEQFF | TGCGCCAGCAGCTTGATGGGACTAGCGGGAGACAGTGAGCAGTTCTTC
. | TRBJ1-2 | . | TRBV27 | CASTSRTASSYGYTF | TGTGCCAGCACCTCCCGAACAGCGTCGAGCTATGGCTACACCTTC
. | TRBJ2-2 | . | TRBV27 | CASSLGQGRAGELFF | TGTGCCAGCAGTTTGGGTCAGGGGAGGGCCGGGGAGCTGTTTTTT
. | TRBJ2-4 | . | TRBV15 | CATSRDLRGSLAKNIQYF | TGTGCCACCAGCAGAGATCTTAGGGGGTCGCTGGCCAAAAACATTCAGTACTTC
TRBD1 | TRBJ2-1 | . | TRBV5-5 | CASSLEGQSYNEQFF | TGTGCCAGCAGCTTGGAGGGACAGTCCTACAATGAGCAGTTCTTC
. | TRBJ1-4 | . | TRBV28 | CASSPHPLSGLGTNEKLFF | TGTGCCAGCAGTCCCCATCCCTTATCGGGTTTGGGAACTAATGAAAAACTGTTTTTT
TRBD2 | TRBJ2-3 | . | TRBV7-2 | CASSLSGTSTTDTQYF | TGTGCCAGCAGCCTCTCCGGGACTAGCACCACAGATACGCAGTATTTT
TRBD1 | TRBJ2-5 | . | TRBV7-8 | CASSQGQPQETQYF | TGTGCCAGCAGCCAGGGACAGCCTCAAGAGACCCAGTACTTC
. | TRBJ2-5 | . | TRBV5-4 | CASSLAGKETQYF | TGTGCCAGCAGCTTGGCAGGGAAAGAGACCCAGTACTTC
. | TRBJ1-1 | . | TRBV5-1 | CASSPDRGEAFF | TGCGCCAGCAGCCCTGATAGGGGCGAAGCTTTCTTT
. | TRBJ1-2 | . | TRBV28 | CASTAGPYSRGYTF | TGTGCCAGCACCGCGGGCCCCTACTCGCGGGGCTACACCTTC
. | TRBJ2-5 | . | TRBV19 | CASTHSRSKTQYF | TGTGCCAGTACCCATTCCCGGAGTAAGACCCAGTACTTC
. | TRBJ2-7 | . | TRBV28 | CASEGGYEQYF | TGTGCCAGCGAAGGGGGCTACGAGCAGTACTTC
. | TRBJ1-1 | . | TRBV29-1 | CSAQRGAAEAFF | TGCAGCGCTCAAAGGGGAGCGGCTGAAGCTTTCTTT
TRBD1 | TRBJ1-1 | . | TRBV10-3 | CASSTGQNTEAFF | TGTGCCAGCTCGACAGGGCAGAACACTGAAGCTTTCTTT
. | TRBJ2-4 | . | TRBV28 | CASSPLPGPKLNIQYF | TGTGCCAGCAGTCCCCTCCCTGGCCCTAAATTAAACATTCAGTACTTC
TRBD1 | TRBJ1-4 | . | TRBV7-2 | CASSRTGGEKLFF | TGTGCCAGCAGCCGGACAGGCGGAGAAAAACTGTTTTTT
TRBD2 | TRBJ2-3 | . | TRBV5-1 | CASSLGSSGTTDTQYF | TGCGCCAGCAGCTTGGGGTCTAGCGGGACCACAGATACGCAGTATTTT
. | TRBJ1-1 | . | TRBV5-1 | CASSLVSLNTEAFF | TGCGCCAGCAGCTTGGTCTCGTTGAACACTGAAGCTTTCTTT
TRBD1 | TRBJ2-7 | . | TRBV28 | CASSSPGQGRTYEQYF | TGTGCCAGCAGTTCGCCGGGACAGGGACGCACCTACGAGCAGTACTTC
. | TRBJ1-1 | . | TRBV5-1 | CASTDGNTEAFF | TGCGCCAGCACCGACGGTAACACTGAAGCTTTCTTT
TRBD2 | TRBJ2-7 | . | TRBV5-1 | CASSLEAGGPYEQYF | TGCGCCAGCAGCTTGGAAGCGGGAGGTCCCTACGAGCAGTACTTC
TRBD1 | TRBJ1-5 | . | TRBV28 | CASSPGQGRVWNQPQHF | TGTGCCAGCAGCCCTGGACAGGGGAGGGTGTGGAATCAGCCCCAGCATTTT
. | TRBJ1-2 | . | TRBV28 | CASRSRPNYSYTF | TGTGCCAGCAGGAGCAGGCCTAACTATAGCTACACCTTC
TRBD1 | TRBJ2-1 | . | TRBV9 | CASSGQGAFYNEQFF | TGTGCCAGCAGCGGACAGGGGGCGTTCTACAATGAGCAGTTCTTC
TRBD2 | TRBJ2-3 | . | TRBV6-1 | CASSKMTSSADTQYF | TGTGCCAGCAGTAAAATGACTAGCAGCGCAGATACGCAGTATTTT
. | TRBJ1-3 | . | TRBV5-1 | CASTLGGSGNTIYF | TGCGCCAGCACCCTCGGGGGATCTGGAAACACCATATATTTT
. | TRBJ2-7 | . | TRBV2 | CASSDPGTVLDEQYF | TGTGCCAGCAGTGATCCTGGGACCGTCCTAGACGAGCAGTACTTC
TRBD2 | TRBJ2-2 | . | TRBV28 | CASGTSGTSNTGELFF | TGTGCCAGCGGGACTAGCGGGACCTCGAACACCGGGGAGCTGTTTTTT
TRBD1 | TRBJ1-1 | . | TRBV28 | CASSLPLSRTGGRRAEAFF | TGTGCCAGCAGTTTACCCCTATCAAGGACAGGGGGCCGTAGGGCTGAAGCTTTCTTT
. | TRBJ1-2 | . | TRBV5-1 | CASHSGTPRDGYTF | TGCGCCAGCCACTCCGGGACGCCGAGGGATGGCTACACCTTC
TRBD2 | TRBJ2-1 | . | TRBV7-2 | CASSELAGGTYNEQFF | TGTGCCAGCAGCGAACTAGCGGGAGGTACCTACAATGAGCAGTTCTTC